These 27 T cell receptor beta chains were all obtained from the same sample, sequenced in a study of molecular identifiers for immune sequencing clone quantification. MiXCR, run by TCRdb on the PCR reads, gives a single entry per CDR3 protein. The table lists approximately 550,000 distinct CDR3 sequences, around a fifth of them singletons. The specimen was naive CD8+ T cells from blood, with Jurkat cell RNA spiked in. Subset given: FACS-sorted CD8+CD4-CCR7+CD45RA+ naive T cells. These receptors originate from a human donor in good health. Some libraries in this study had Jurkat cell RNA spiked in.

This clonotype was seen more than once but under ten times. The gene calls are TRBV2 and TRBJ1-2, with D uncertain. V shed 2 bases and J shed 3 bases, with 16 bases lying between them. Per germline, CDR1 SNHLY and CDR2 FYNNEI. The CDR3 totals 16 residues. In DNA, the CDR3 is TGTGCCAGCAGTGAACGGCGGACGGAAATTTACTATGGCTACACCTTC. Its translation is CASSERRTEIYYGYTF.

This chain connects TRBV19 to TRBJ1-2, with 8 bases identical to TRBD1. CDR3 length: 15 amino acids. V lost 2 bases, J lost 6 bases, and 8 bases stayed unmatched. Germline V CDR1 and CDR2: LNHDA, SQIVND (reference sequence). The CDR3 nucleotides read TGTGCCAGTAGTATAATCCAGGGGGCGCTTAATGGCTACACCTTC. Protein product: CASSIIQGALNGYTF.

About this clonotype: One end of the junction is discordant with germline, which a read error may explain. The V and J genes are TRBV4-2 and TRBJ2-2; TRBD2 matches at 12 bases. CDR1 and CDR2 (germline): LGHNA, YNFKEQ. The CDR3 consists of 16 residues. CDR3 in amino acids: CASSHILAGGTGELVF. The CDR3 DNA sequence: TGTGCCAGCAGCCATATACTAGCGGGGGGCACCGGGGAGCTGGTTTTT.

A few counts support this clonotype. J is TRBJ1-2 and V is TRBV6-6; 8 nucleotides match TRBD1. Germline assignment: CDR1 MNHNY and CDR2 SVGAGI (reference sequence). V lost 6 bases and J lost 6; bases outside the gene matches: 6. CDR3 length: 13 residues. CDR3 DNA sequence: TGTGCCAGCAGGCCAGGGGGCTTGGATGGCTACACCTTC. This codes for CASRPGGLDGYTF.

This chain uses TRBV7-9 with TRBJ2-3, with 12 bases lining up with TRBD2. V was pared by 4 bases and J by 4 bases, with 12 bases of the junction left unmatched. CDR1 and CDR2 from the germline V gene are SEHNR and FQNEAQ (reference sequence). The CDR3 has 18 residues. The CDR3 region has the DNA TGTGCCAGCAGCTCGACAGTGACTAGCGGGAGCCCCGCAGATACGCAGTATTTT. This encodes CASSSTVTSGSPADTQYF.

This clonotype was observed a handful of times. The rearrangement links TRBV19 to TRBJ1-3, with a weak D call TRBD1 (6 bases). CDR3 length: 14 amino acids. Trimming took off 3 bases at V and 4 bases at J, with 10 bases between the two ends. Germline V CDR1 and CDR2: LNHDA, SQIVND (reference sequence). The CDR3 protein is CASSIGQSGNTIYF. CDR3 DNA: TGTGCCAGTAGTATCGGACAGTCCGGAAACACCATATATTTT.

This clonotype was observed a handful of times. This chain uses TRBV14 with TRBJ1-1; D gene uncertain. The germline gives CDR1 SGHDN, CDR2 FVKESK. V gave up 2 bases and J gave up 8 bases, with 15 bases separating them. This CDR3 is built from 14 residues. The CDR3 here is CASSQPTHGGEAFF. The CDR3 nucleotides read TGTGCCAGCAGCCAACCTACCCACGGAGGGGAAGCTTTCTTT.

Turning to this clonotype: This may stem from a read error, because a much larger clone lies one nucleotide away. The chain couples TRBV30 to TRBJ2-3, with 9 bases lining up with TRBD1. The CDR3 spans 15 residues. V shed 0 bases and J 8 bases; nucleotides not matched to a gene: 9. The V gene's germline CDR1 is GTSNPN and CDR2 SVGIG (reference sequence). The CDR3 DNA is TGTGCCTGGAGTGTCGGGACAGGGATTGGAGGTACGCAGTATTTT. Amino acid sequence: CAWSVGTGIGGTQYF.

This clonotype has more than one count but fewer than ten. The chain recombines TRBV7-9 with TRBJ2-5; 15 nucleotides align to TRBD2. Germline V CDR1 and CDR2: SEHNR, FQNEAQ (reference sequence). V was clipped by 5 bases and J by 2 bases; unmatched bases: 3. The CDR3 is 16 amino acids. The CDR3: CASSIGLAGGQETQYF. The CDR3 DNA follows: TGTGCCAGCAGCATTGGACTAGCGGGGGGGCAAGAGACCCAGTACTTC.

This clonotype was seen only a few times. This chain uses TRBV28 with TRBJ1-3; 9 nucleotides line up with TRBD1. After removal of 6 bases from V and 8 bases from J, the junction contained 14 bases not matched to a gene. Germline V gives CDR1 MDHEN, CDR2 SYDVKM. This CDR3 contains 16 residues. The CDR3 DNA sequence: TGTGCCAGCAGCGACAAGGACAGGGGATTAGTAGACACCATATATTTT. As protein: CASSDKDRGLVDTIYF.

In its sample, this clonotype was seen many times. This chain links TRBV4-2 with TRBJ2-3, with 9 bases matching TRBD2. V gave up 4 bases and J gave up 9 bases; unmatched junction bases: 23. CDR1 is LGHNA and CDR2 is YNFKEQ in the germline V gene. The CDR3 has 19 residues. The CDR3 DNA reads TGTGCCAGCAGCCCCCGGGGTGGGGCTAGCGGGGCCCGAGAGGAAACGCAGTATTTT. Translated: CASSPRGGASGAREETQYF.

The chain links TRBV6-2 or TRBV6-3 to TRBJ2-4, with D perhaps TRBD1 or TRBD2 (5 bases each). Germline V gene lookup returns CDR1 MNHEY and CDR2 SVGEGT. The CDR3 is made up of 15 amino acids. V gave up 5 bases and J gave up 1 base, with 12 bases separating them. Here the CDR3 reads CASSKWDGAKNIQYF. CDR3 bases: TGTGCCAGCAGTAAATGGGACGGTGCCAAAAACATTCAGTACTTC.

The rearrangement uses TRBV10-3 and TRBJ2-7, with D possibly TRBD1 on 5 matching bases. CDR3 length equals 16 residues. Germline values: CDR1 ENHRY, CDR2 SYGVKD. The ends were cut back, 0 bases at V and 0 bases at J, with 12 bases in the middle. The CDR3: CAISESMDTNSYEQYF. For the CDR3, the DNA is TGTGCCATCAGTGAGTCGATGGACACCAACTCCTACGAGCAGTACTTC.

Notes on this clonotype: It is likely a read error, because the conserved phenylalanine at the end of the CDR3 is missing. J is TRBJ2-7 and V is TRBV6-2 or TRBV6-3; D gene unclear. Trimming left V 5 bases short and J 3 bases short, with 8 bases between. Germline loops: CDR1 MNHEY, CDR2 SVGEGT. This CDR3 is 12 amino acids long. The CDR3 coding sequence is TGTGCCAGCAGTCTGGACGGCTACGAGCAGTACTAC. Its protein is CASSLDGYEQYY.

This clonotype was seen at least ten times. CDR3 in amino acids: CASSNGRSNEQYF. As DNA, the CDR3 is TGTGCCAGCAGCAACGGGAGGTCGAACGAGCAGTACTTC. V gene TRBV6-2 or TRBV6-3 combines with J gene TRBJ2-7, with TRBD2 identical over 7 bases. The junction had 7 bases not matched to a gene; V was cut back by 6 bases and J by 5 bases. The CDR3 runs 13 residues. CDR1 is MNHEY and CDR2 is SVGEGT in the germline V gene.

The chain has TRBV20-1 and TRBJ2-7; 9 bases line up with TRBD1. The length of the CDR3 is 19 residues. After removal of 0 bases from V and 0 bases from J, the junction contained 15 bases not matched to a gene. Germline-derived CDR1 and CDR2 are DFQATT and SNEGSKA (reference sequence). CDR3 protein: CSARDRDRDVYLVSYEQYF. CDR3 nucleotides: TGCAGTGCTAGAGACCGGGACAGGGACGTCTATTTGGTCTCCTACGAGCAGTACTTC.

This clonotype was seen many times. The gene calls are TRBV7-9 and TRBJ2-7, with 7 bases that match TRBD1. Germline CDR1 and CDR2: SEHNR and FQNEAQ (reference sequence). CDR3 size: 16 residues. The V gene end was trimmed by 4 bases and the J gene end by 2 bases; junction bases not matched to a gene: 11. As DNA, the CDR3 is TGTGCCAGCAGCTCGAGAGGTATAGGGGGCACCTACGAGCAGTACTTC. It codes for CASSSRGIGGTYEQYF.

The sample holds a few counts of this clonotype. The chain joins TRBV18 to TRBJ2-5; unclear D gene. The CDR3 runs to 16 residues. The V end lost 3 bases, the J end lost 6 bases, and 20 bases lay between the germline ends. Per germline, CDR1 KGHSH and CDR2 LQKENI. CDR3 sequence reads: CASSPQSHADPKTQYF. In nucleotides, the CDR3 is TGTGCCAGCTCACCTCAATCCCACGCGGACCCGAAGACCCAGTACTTC.

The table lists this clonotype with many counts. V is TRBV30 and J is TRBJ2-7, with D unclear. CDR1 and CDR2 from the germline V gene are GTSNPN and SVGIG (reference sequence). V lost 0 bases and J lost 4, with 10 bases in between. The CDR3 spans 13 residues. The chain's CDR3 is CAWSVGQSYEQYF. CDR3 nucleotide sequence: TGTGCCTGGAGTGTCGGGCAGTCGTACGAGCAGTACTTC.

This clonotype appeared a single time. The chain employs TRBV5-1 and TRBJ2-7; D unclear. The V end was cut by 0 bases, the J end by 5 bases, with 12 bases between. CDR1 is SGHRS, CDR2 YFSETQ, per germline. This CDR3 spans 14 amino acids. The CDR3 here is CASSLVPATHEQYF. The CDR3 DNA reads TGCGCCAGCAGCTTGGTGCCAGCCACCCACGAGCAGTACTTC.

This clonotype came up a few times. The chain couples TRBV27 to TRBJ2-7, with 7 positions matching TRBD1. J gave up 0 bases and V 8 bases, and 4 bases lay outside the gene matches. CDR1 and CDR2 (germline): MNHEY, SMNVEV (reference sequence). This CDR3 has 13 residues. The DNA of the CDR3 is TGTGCCAGCGGGACAGCGGCCTCCTACGAGCAGTACTTC. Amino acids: CASGTAASYEQYF.

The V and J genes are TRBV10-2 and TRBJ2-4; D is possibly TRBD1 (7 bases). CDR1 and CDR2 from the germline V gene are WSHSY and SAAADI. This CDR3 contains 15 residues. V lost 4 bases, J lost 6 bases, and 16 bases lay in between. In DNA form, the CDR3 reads TGCGCCAGCAGTGTGGGCGGAGGGGGCGGAAACATTCAGTACTTC. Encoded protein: CASSVGGGGGNIQYF.

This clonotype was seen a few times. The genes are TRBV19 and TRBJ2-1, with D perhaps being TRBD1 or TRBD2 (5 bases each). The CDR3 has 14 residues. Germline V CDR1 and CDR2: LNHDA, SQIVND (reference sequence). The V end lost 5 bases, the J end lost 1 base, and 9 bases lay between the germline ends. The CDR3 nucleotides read TGTGCCAGTAGTCCGGGACCTTCCTACAATGAGCAGTTCTTC. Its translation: CASSPGPSYNEQFF.

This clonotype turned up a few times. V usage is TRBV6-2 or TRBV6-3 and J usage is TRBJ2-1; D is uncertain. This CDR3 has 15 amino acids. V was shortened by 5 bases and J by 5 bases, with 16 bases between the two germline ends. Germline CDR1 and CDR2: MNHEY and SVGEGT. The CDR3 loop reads CASSNNRMEHNEQFF. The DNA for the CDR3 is TGTGCCAGCAGTAACAACAGAATGGAACACAATGAGCAGTTCTTC.

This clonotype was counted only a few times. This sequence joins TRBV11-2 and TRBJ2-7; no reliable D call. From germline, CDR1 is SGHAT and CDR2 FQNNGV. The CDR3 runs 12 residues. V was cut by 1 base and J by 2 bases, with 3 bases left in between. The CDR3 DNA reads TGTGCCAGCAGCTTAGCAACCTACGAGCAGTACTTC. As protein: CASSLATYEQYF. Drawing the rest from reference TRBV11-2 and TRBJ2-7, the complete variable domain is EAGVAQSPRYKIIEKRQSVAFWCNPISGHATLYWYQQILGQGPKLLIQFQNNGVVDDSQLPKDRFSAERLKGVDSTLKIQPAKLEDSAVYLCASSLATYEQYFGPGTRLTVT.

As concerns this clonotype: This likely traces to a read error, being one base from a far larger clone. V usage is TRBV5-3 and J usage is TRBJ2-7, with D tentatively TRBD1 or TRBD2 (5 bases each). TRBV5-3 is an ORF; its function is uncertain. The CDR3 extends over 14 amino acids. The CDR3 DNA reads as TGTGCCAGCAGCTTGGGGGACGGCCCCTACGAGCAGTACTTC. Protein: CASSLGDGPYEQYF.

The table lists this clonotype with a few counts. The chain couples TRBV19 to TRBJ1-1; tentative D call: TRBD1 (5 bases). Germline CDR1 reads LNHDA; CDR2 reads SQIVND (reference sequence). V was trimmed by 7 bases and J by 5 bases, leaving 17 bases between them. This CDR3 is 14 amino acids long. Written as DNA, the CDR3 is TGTGCCAGTACTACAGGAGGGATTGGGACTGAAGCTTTCTTT. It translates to CASTTGGIGTEAFF. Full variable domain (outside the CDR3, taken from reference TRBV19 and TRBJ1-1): DGGITQSPKYLFRKEGQNVTLSCEQNLNHDAMYWYRQDPGQGLRLIYYSQIVNDFQKGDIAEGYSVSREKKESFPLTVTSAQKNPTAFYLCASTTGGIGTEAFFGQGTRLTVV.